A single sample is the source of the 28 T cell receptor beta chains below, sequenced in a study of blood T cell repertoires in COVID-19. The assay was immunoSEQ multiplex PCR, and TCRdb's table has in-frame clones only and misses some. The sample includes over 150,000 clones, 79% seen only once; the top ten take around 19%. Material for sequencing was PBMCs or T cells enriched from blood (not recorded which). The receptors here all came from a woman aged 70-85 years in a cohort exposed to, infected with or recovered from COVID-19 (not recorded which).

The genes are TRBV6-1 and TRBJ2-7; 10 nucleotides line up with TRBD2. The CDR3 covers 16 residues. The germline V gene encodes CDR1 MNHNS and CDR2 SASEGT. Trimming removed 0 bases from V and 4 bases from J; junction bases left unmatched: 6. The CDR3 is CASSEALAGGPYEQYF. The CDR3 nucleotides read TGTGCCAGCAGTGAAGCGTTAGCGGGGGGACCATACGAGCAGTACTTC.

The rearrangement uses TRBV6-6 and TRBJ1-6; possibly TRBD1 for D (6 bases). The CDR3 covers 16 residues. Germline V CDR1 and CDR2: MNHNY, SVGAGI (reference sequence). V lost 2 bases, J lost 8 bases, and 16 bases lay in between. The CDR3 here is CASSYGGATTYSPLHF. In DNA form, the CDR3 reads TGTGCCAGCAGTTACGGGGGGGCTACGACCTATTCACCCCTCCACTTT.

This rearrangement joins TRBV9 to TRBJ1-5; 7 positions agree with TRBD1. In germline, CDR1 is SGDLS, CDR2 YYNGEE. V shed 0 bases, J shed 5 bases, and the junction held 2 bases outside the gene matches. The CDR3 totals 14 residues. In DNA form, the CDR3 reads TGTGCCAGCAGCGTAGCCGGACAGGATCAGCCCCAGCATTTT. This translates into CASSVAGQDQPQHF.

V gene TRBV7-8 combines with J gene TRBJ1-4; 11 bases agree with TRBD1. CDR1 is SGHVS and CDR2 is FQNEAQ in the germline V gene. V shed 7 bases and J 8 bases; nucleotides not matched to a gene: 3. The CDR3 spans 13 residues. The CDR3 DNA sequence: TGTGCCAGCACCCGGGACAGGGGGGAAAAACTGTTTTTT. It encodes CASTRDRGEKLFF.

This chain links TRBV5-5 with TRBJ1-2, with D uncertain. V lost 6 bases to trimming and J lost 0 bases, with 6 bases between them. Germline V gene sequence: CDR1 SGHKS, CDR2 YYEKEE (reference sequence). The CDR3 has 12 amino acids. For the CDR3, the DNA is TGTGCCAGCATTGGAGCTAACTATGGCTACACCTTC. Translating gives CASIGANYGYTF.

The chain's CDR3 is CATRRTTGVYGYTF. CDR3 bases: TGTGCCACCAGACGAACGACCGGGGTCTATGGCTACACCTTC. V gene TRBV15 combines with J gene TRBJ1-2; D gene ambiguous. Germline lookup yields CDR1 LNHNV and CDR2 YYDKDF (reference sequence). Trimming removed 6 bases at V and 4 bases at J, with 15 bases between. The CDR3 is 14 residues long.

The chain links TRBV5-1 to TRBJ1-1; 8 positions match TRBD1. Trimming at V came to 7 bases and at J to 4 bases, leaving 6 bases not matched to a gene. The CDR3 spans 13 residues. CDR1 and CDR2 (germline): SGHRS, YFSETQ. As DNA, the CDR3 is TGCGCCAGCGGAAGGACAGGGCCCACTGAAGCTTTCTTT. Protein product: CASGRTGPTEAFF. The complete variable domain, with remaining parts taken from reference TRBV5-1 and TRBJ1-1, reads KAGVTQTPRYLIKTRGQQVTLSCSPISGHRSVSWYQQTPGQGLQFLFEYFSETQRNKGNFPGRFSGRQFSNSRSEMNVSTLELGDSALYLCASGRTGPTEAFFGQGTRLTVV.

CDR3 protein: CASSLAGRYNEQFF. The CDR3 DNA sequence: TGTGCCAGCAGCTTAGCCGGGAGGTACAATGAGCAGTTCTTC. The V and J genes are TRBV7-2 and TRBJ2-1; 7 bases are a match to TRBD2. The CDR3 spans 14 residues. Germline V CDR1 and CDR2: SGHTA, FQGNSA. The ends lost 0 bases at V and 4 bases at J; junction bases unmatched: 0.

The V gene is TRBV6-5, the J gene TRBJ2-3, with D tentatively TRBD1 (6 bases). The CDR3 covers 10 residues. Germline CDR1 and CDR2: MNHEY and SVGAGI. The V gene lost 10 bases and the J gene lost 9 bases, with 11 bases spanning the gap. The chain's CDR3 is CATQQGTQYF. The CDR3 DNA is TGTGCCACACAACAGGGAACGCAGTATTTT.

This clone has only one observation. CDR3 nucleotides: TGTGCCAGCGGTCGCCCAGAGGGTGTAGGTGGCTACACCTTC. Its translation is CASGRPEGVGGYTF. J is TRBJ1-2 and V is TRBV9, with D hard to call. Per germline, CDR1 SGDLS and CDR2 YYNGEE. The CDR3 extends over 14 amino acids. V shed 7 bases and J shed 7 bases, with 20 bases lying between them.

The gene calls are TRBV15 and TRBJ1-1; D is uncertain. CDR1 LNHNV and CDR2 YYDKDF come from the germline V gene (reference sequence). V was clipped by 2 bases and J by 1 base, with 8 bases between them. The CDR3 runs to 14 residues. DNA of the CDR3: TGTGCCACCAGCAGAAGAACTCGGAACACTGAAGCTTTCTTT. Its translation is CATSRRTRNTEAFF.

The V and J genes are TRBV5-8 and TRBJ2-7; the match to TRBD1 covers 10 bases. Per germline, CDR1 SGHTS and CDR2 YDEGEE. V trimming: 4 bases; J trimming: 7 bases; junction bases outside the gene matches: 11. The CDR3 loop spans 15 amino acids. This chain's CDR3 is CASSPGTGVWGEQYF. The CDR3 bases are TGTGCCAGCAGCCCTGGGACAGGGGTATGGGGGGAGCAGTACTTC.

The chain couples TRBV5-1 to TRBJ2-5; D perhaps matches TRBD1 (5 bases). Germline V gives CDR1 SGHRS, CDR2 YFSETQ. Trimming removed 0 bases from V and 0 bases from J, with 12 bases in between. The CDR3 has 16 residues. This CDR3 reads CASSLASGSYQETQYF. The CDR3 DNA follows: TGCGCCAGCAGCTTGGCGTCAGGGTCGTACCAAGAGACCCAGTACTTC. Variable domain in full (rest from reference TRBV5-1 and TRBJ2-5): KAGVTQTPRYLIKTRGQQVTLSCSPISGHRSVSWYQQTPGQGLQFLFEYFSETQRNKGNFPGRFSGRQFSNSRSEMNVSTLELGDSALYLCASSLASGSYQETQYFGPGTRLLVL.

V and J are TRBV28 and TRBJ1-2, with 8 positions matching TRBD1. Germline CDR1 MDHEN, CDR2 SYDVKM. V shed 5 bases and J 7 bases; nucleotides not matched to a gene: 6. This CDR3 has 13 residues. The CDR3 spells CASSPAGGPGYTF. Here the CDR3 DNA reads TGTGCCAGCAGTCCAGCAGGGGGCCCTGGCTACACCTTC.

The chain employs TRBV18 and TRBJ2-5; 9 bases fit TRBD2. The CDR3 is made up of 16 amino acids. Trimming cost V 1 base and J 5 bases; bases outside gene matches: 8. From germline, CDR1 is KGHSH and CDR2 LQKENI. The CDR3 here is CASSPRVAGVEETQYF. The CDR3 coding sequence is TGTGCCAGCTCACCACGGGTAGCGGGAGTCGAGGAGACCCAGTACTTC.

This chain uses TRBV5-4 with TRBJ2-7; weak D call: TRBD1 (6 bases). Per the germline V gene, CDR1 is SGHNT and CDR2 is YYREEE (reference sequence). V was clipped by 2 bases and J by 5 bases, with 20 bases between them. CDR3 size: 16 residues. The CDR3 nucleotides are TGTGCCAGCAGCTTTGGGGTTGGGACAAGTCGGAACGAGCAGTACTTC. As protein: CASSFGVGTSRNEQYF.

The gene calls are TRBV28 and TRBJ1-4, with 8 positions matching TRBD1. The CDR3 sequence is 15 residues long. V lost 2 bases and J lost 2; bases outside the gene matches: 1. The germline CDR1 and CDR2 sequences are MDHEN and SYDVKM. The CDR3 protein is CASSLQGATNEKLFF. Here the CDR3 DNA reads TGTGCCAGCAGTTTACAGGGGGCCACTAATGAAAAACTGTTTTTT. Combining the CDR3 with reference TRBV28 and TRBJ1-4 gives the whole variable domain DVKVTQSSRYLVKRTGEKVFLECVQDMDHENMFWYRQDPGLGLRLIYFSYDVKMKEKGDIPEGYSVSREKKERFSLILESASTNQTSMYLCASSLQGATNEKLFFGSGTQLSVL.

The chain recombines TRBV18 with TRBJ1-2, with D tentatively TRBD1 (6 bases). CDR3 size: 17 residues. V was pared by 5 bases and J by 1 base, with 20 bases between. Germline values: CDR1 KGHSH, CDR2 LQKENI. The CDR3 DNA reads TGTGCCAGCTCAGCACAACCACGGGGCAGGGGTAACTATGGCTACACCTTC. Protein sequence: CASSAQPRGRGNYGYTF.

The chain employs TRBV20-1 and TRBJ1-3; D might be TRBD1 (5 bases). V was clipped by 3 bases and J by 2 bases, with 14 bases between them. The CDR3 extends over 15 amino acids. Germline CDR1 DFQATT, CDR2 SNEGSKA (reference sequence). CDR3: CSASFARAAGNTIYF. The CDR3 DNA follows: TGCAGTGCTAGTTTCGCCAGGGCCGCTGGAAACACCATATATTTT.

J is TRBJ2-7 and V is TRBV28; a possible D gene is TRBD1 (8 bases). This CDR3 spans 14 amino acids. Trimming took 6 bases from V and 5 from J, leaving 17 bases between them. CDR1 and CDR2 (germline): MDHEN, SYDVKM. Here the CDR3 reads CASRTGEGGNEQYF. The CDR3 nucleotides are TGTGCCAGCAGGACAGGGGAGGGTGGGAACGAGCAGTACTTC. The whole variable domain, filled in from reference TRBV28 and TRBJ2-7, reads DVKVTQSSRYLVKRTGEKVFLECVQDMDHENMFWYRQDPGLGLRLIYFSYDVKMKEKGDIPEGYSVSREKKERFSLILESASTNQTSMYLCASRTGEGGNEQYFGPGTRLTVT.

The sample holds one count of this clone. The rearrangement joins TRBV9 to TRBJ1-2, with 9 bases that match TRBD1. V gave up 2 bases and J gave up 2 bases; unmatched junction bases: 4. CDR1 and CDR2 from the germline V gene are SGDLS and YYNGEE. CDR3 length equals 15 residues. Here the CDR3 reads CASSVLGTGNYGYTF. The CDR3 bases are TGTGCCAGCAGCGTCTTGGGGACAGGGAACTATGGCTACACCTTC. The variable domain in full, completed from reference TRBV9 and TRBJ1-2, reads DSGVTQTPKHLITATGQRVTLRCSPRSGDLSVYWYQQSLDQGLQFLIQYYNGEERAKGNILERFSAQQFPDLHSELNLSSLELGDSALYFCASSVLGTGNYGYTFGSGTRLTVV.

J is TRBJ2-5 and V is TRBV20-1; no firm D call. Trimming stripped 2 bases from V and 5 bases from J, with 6 bases between. Germline V lookup: CDR1 DFQATT, CDR2 SNEGSKA (reference sequence). CDR3 length equals 11 residues. The CDR3 spells CSARFLETQYF. As DNA, the CDR3 is TGCAGTGCTAGATTTCTGGAGACCCAGTACTTC.

The genes are TRBV5-1 and TRBJ1-1, with TRBD1 matching over 7 bases. V dropped 3 bases and J dropped 2; count of bases not matched to a gene: 7. The CDR3 sequence is 15 residues long. Germline lookup yields CDR1 SGHRS and CDR2 YFSETQ. CDR3 in amino acids: CASSWAGQPNTEAFF. The CDR3, as DNA: TGCGCCAGCAGCTGGGCGGGACAGCCCAACACTGAAGCTTTCTTT.

The chain uses TRBV27 and TRBJ1-5; no reliable D call. Looked up from germline, CDR1 is MNHEY and CDR2 is SMNVEV (reference sequence). V shed 0 bases and J shed 6 bases, with 18 bases lying between them. The CDR3 is made up of 17 amino acids. The CDR3 sequence: CASSLSNWEGLGQPQHF. CDR3 bases: TGTGCCAGCAGTTTATCGAATTGGGAGGGTTTAGGTCAGCCCCAGCATTTT.

DNA for the CDR3: TGTGCCAGTAGTTGGTCAGGGGGTCAGCCCCAGCATTTT. This sequence encodes CASSWSGGQPQHF. The V gene is TRBV19, the J gene TRBJ1-5; 7 bases match TRBD1. The germline CDR1 and CDR2 sequences are LNHDA and SQIVND (reference sequence). J was trimmed by 6 bases and V by 5 bases; bases with no gene match: 4. This CDR3 spans 13 amino acids.

This clone was observed a handful of times. The chain carries TRBV28 and TRBJ2-7; 7 nucleotides agree with TRBD1. Trimming took 7 bases from V and 0 from J; bases not matched to a gene: 9. Germline V lookup: CDR1 MDHEN, CDR2 SYDVKM. The CDR3 covers 15 residues. The CDR3 DNA follows: TGTGCCAGCACAACATCGGGACAGTCCTCCTACGAGCAGTACTTC. Residues: CASTTSGQSSYEQYF.

This chain connects TRBV29-1 to TRBJ2-5; 11 nucleotides align to TRBD2. Germline loops: CDR1 SQVTM, CDR2 ANQGSEA. This CDR3 has 13 amino acids. J gave up 5 bases and V 4 bases, and 3 bases lay outside the gene matches. CDR3 in DNA: TGCAGCGTTGGACTAGCGGGATTGGAGACCCAGTACTTC. It yields the protein CSVGLAGLETQYF.

The chain links TRBV9 to TRBJ2-7, with TRBD1 as a possible D gene (6 bases). The germline V gene encodes CDR1 SGDLS and CDR2 YYNGEE. The CDR3 has 15 amino acids. The germline V and J ends were trimmed by 4 bases and 4 bases, with 18 bases remaining between them. Here the CDR3 DNA reads TGTGCCAGCAGCCCGCTTAGACAGGAGACTTACGAGCAGTACTTC. Its translation: CASSPLRQETYEQYF.